This T cell receptor (beta chain) was recovered during a study of T cell changes during pregnancy in multiple sclerosis. V lost 0 bases to trimming and J lost 5 bases; unmatched junction nucleotides: 4. The CDR3 length is 15 residues. The germline gives CDR1 SGHTA, CDR2 FQGTGA. The assay was immunoSEQ multiplex PCR, and TCRdb's table has in-frame clones only and misses some. The sample consists of about 64,000 clones, 92% of them appearing once. Details on this clone: The same CDR3 can be traced to other DNA sequences in this sample.

This specimen was peripheral blood, taken in the second trimester of pregnancy. V usage is TRBV7-3 and J usage is TRBJ2-1; TRBD2 agrees at 7 bases. The clonotype was recovered from a female donor with multiple sclerosis, enrolled in a pregnancy study. CDR3: CASSLTLGGNNEQFF. CDR3 in DNA: TGTGCCAGCAGCTTAACTTTGGGAGGGAACAATGAGCAGTTCTTC.